One T cell receptor beta chain is described in this entry. What it recognizes is unknown. The data originate from a study of cytomegalovirus exposure and HLA in healthy donors. The study's findings and limits: The study flagged 150 to 200 TCR beta chains as cytomegalovirus-associated. It has been reported that TCR beta sequences accurately predicted the HLA-A and HLA-B alleles of most subjects.

The study ran its PCR with 60 Vbeta and 13 Jbeta primers. Only in-frame clones appear in the TCRdb table, and some are missing; sequencing was by immunoSEQ multiplex PCR. The table records 80,000 or so clones, around 68% of them present only once. Per germline, CDR1 MDHEN and CDR2 SYDVKM. Deletions cut 5 bases from V and 1 base from J, with 11 bases between. The CDR3 is 14 amino acids. The chain is built from TRBV28 and TRBJ1-1; D not resolved. The receptor's source is a man aged 25 to 45 in good health and CMV-seropositive. Specimen: PBMCs. CDR3 sequence: CASSPVGGNTEAFF. CDR3 sequence (DNA): TGTGCCAGCAGTCCCGTAGGAGGGAACACTGAAGCTTTCTTT.